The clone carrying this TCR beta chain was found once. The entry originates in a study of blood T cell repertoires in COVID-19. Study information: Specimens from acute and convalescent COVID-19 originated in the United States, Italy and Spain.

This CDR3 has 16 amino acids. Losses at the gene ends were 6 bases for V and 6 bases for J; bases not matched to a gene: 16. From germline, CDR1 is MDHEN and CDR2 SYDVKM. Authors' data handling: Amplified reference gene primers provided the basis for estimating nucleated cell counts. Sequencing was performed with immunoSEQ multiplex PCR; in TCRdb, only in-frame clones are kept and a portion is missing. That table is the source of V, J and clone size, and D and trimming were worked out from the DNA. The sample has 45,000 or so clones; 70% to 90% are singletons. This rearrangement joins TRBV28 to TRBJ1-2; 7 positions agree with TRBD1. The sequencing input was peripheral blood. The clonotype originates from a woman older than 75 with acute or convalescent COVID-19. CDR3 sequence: CASRPQGRTPGHGYTF. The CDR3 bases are TGTGCCAGCAGGCCACAGGGGCGCACCCCGGGCCATGGCTACACCTTC.